Below are 17 T cell receptor beta chains sequenced from a single sample in a study of blood T cell repertoires in COVID-19. Generated by immunoSEQ multiplex PCR, the TCRdb table keeps only in-frame clones and is missing some. The data contain more than 100,000 clones, around nine tenths of them singletons. The specimen sequenced was peripheral blood. The source is a man aged 50 to 59 in a cohort sampled during active COVID-19.

J is TRBJ1-6 and V is TRBV7-6; the D is unclear. V was shortened by 0 bases and J by 10 bases, with 10 bases between the two germline ends. The germline V gene has CDR1 SGHVS and CDR2 FNYEAQ. This CDR3 comprises 14 residues. CDR3 region: CASSLAGVGSPLHF. The CDR3 coding sequence is TGTGCCAGCAGCTTAGCCGGGGTAGGATCACCCCTCCACTTT.

The chain joins TRBV5-1 to TRBJ2-1, with D possibly matching TRBD2 (6 bases). V lost 3 bases to trimming and J lost 4 bases, with 11 bases between them. CDR3 length: 14 residues. The germline V gene encodes CDR1 SGHRS and CDR2 YFSETQ. The CDR3 DNA reads as TGCGCCAGCAGCTCAGCCGGGGGATACAATGAGCAGTTCTTC. Translation gives CASSSAGGYNEQFF.

This clone has just one count. Mismatch with germline at one junction end may stem from a read error. The chain links TRBV6-5 to TRBJ1-6; D uncertain. Germline values: CDR1 MNHEY, CDR2 SVGAGI. This CDR3 contains 14 residues. CDR3 nucleotides: TGTGCCAGCAGCCCCCGAGATTTCGGGGTACAAGAATTCTTT. It is translated as CASSPRDFGVQEFF.

Only a few counts were recorded for this clone. This chain joins TRBV4-2 and TRBJ2-2; TRBD1 agrees at 7 bases. Losses at the gene ends were 5 bases for V and 1 base for J; bases not matched to a gene: 7. CDR1 LGHNA and CDR2 YNFKEQ come from the germline V gene. The CDR3 extends over 16 amino acids. CDR3 region: CASSGRTGVNTGELFF. The CDR3 DNA is TGTGCCAGCAGCGGGCGGACAGGTGTGAACACCGGGGAGCTGTTTTTT.

The chain has TRBV19 and TRBJ1-3; possible D gene TRBD1, 6 bases. The CDR3 spans 13 residues. Germline loops: CDR1 LNHDA, CDR2 SQIVND (reference sequence). Between the trimmed V and J ends, which lost 9 bases and 2 bases, there was a span of 11 bases. The CDR3 loop reads CASSPGAGNTIYF. DNA of the CDR3: TGTGCCAGCAGTCCAGGGGCTGGAAACACCATATATTTT.

The V gene is TRBV5-1, the J gene TRBJ2-5; TRBD2 aligns across 9 bases. The V segment lost 2 bases and the J segment 5 bases; nucleotides outside the gene matches: 13. This CDR3 is built from 17 residues. Germline assignment: CDR1 SGHRS and CDR2 YFSETQ. The CDR3 DNA follows: TGCGCCAGCAGCTTTGTGAGCGGGGGGAGGTCGTGGGAGACCCAGTACTTC. The encoded protein is CASSFVSGGRSWETQYF.

The genes are TRBV6-1 and TRBJ1-4, with no clear D. This CDR3 is built from 13 residues. V lost 2 bases and J 8 bases, leaving 9 bases between the germline ends. Per germline, CDR1 MNHNS and CDR2 SASEGT. This chain's CDR3 is CASSEHGEEKLFF. The DNA for the CDR3 is TGTGCCAGCAGTGAACACGGGGAGGAAAAACTGTTTTTT.

In DNA form, the CDR3 reads TGTGCCAGCAGTGAAGCAGGGGGACCCCCGCAGTTCTTC. This encodes CASSEAGGPPQFF. The rearrangement links TRBV2 to TRBJ2-1, with D possibly TRBD1 on 6 matching bases. Trimming cost V 0 bases and J 12 bases, with 12 bases left between them. From germline, CDR1 is SNHLY and CDR2 FYNNEI. The length of the CDR3 is 13 residues. Full variable domain (remainder filled in from reference TRBV2 and TRBJ2-1): EPEVTQTPSHQVTQMGQEVILRCVPISNHLYFYWYRQILGQKVEFLVSFYNNEISEKSEIFDDQFSVERPDGSNFTLKIRSTKLEDSAMYFCASSEAGGPPQFFGPGTRLTVL.

The J gene is TRBJ1-1, the V gene TRBV5-1; 7 bases align to TRBD1. The J segment lost 0 bases and the V segment lost 4 bases, leaving 15 bases of the junction unmatched. The germline V gene has CDR1 SGHRS and CDR2 YFSETQ. This CDR3 has 18 amino acids. CDR3 residues: CASSPGTEVTTMNTEAFF. CDR3 sequence (DNA): TGCGCCAGCAGCCCGGGGACAGAAGTAACCACCATGAACACTGAAGCTTTCTTT.

This clone was detected a few times. The chain uses TRBV25-1 and TRBJ1-5, with unresolved D. The V end lost 6 bases, the J end lost 2 bases, and 5 bases lay between the germline ends. Per germline, CDR1 MGHDK and CDR2 SYGVNS. The length of the CDR3 is 12 residues. In DNA, the CDR3 is TGTGCCAGCAGAGTAGGCAATCAGCCCCAGCATTTT. This gives the protein CASRVGNQPQHF.

V and J are TRBV3-1 (or the pseudogene TRBV3-2) and TRBJ2-4, with TRBD2 matching over 7 bases. With V trimmed by 1 base and J by 9 bases, 6 bases remained unmatched. In germline, CDR1 is LGHDT, CDR2 YNNKEL (reference sequence). This CDR3 contains 14 residues. The CDR3 is CASSQGGGLGIQYF. For the CDR3, the DNA is TGTGCCAGCAGCCAAGGGGGAGGGCTCGGCATTCAGTACTTC.

The genes are TRBV29-1 and TRBJ1-5; 8 bases line up with TRBD1. V gave up 6 bases and J gave up 4 bases; unmatched junction bases: 5. The CDR3 covers 13 residues. Germline V gene lookup returns CDR1 SQVTM and CDR2 ANQGSEA. CDR3: CSVQGQGNQPQHF. The CDR3 DNA sequence: TGCAGCGTCCAAGGACAGGGAAATCAGCCCCAGCATTTT. Using reference TRBV29-1 and TRBJ1-5 for the parts outside the CDR3, the full variable domain is SAVISQKPSRDICQRGTSLTIQCQVDSQVTMMFWYRQQPGQSLTLIATANQGSEATYESGFVIDKFPISRPNLTFSTLTVSNMSPEDSSIYLCSVQGQGNQPQHFGDGTRLSIL.

The rearrangement joins TRBV7-2 to TRBJ1-6; 8 bases line up with TRBD1. The CDR3 is made up of 13 amino acids. The J segment lost 14 bases and the V segment lost 5 bases, leaving 8 bases of the junction unmatched. Looked up from germline, CDR1 is SGHTA and CDR2 is FQGNSA. Here the CDR3 DNA reads TGTGCCAGCAGCGGAGACAGGGGCCGCACCCTCCACTTT. This codes for CASSGDRGRTLHF. The full variable domain, completed using reference TRBV7-2 and TRBJ1-6, is GAGVSQSPSNKVTEKGKDVELRCDPISGHTALYWYRQSLGQGLEFLIYFQGNSAPDKSGLPSDRFSAERTGGSVSTLTIQRTQQEDSAVYLCASSGDRGRTLHFGNGTRLTVT.

V usage is TRBV11-2 and J usage is TRBJ2-6, with TRBD2 matching over 14 bases. CDR1 and CDR2 (germline): SGHAT, FQNNGV. The CDR3 length is 18 residues. V shed 7 bases, J shed 3 bases, and the junction held 8 bases outside the gene matches. Here the CDR3 reads CASTSLGLAGVGANVLTF. CDR3 DNA: TGTGCCAGCACCTCCCTGGGACTAGCGGGGGTTGGGGCCAACGTCCTGACTTTC.

This chain uses TRBV4-1 with TRBJ1-1; D is unresolved. In germline, CDR1 is MGHRA, CDR2 YSYEKL. The CDR3 is 14 residues long. The germline V and J ends were trimmed by 4 bases and 6 bases, with 15 bases remaining between them. As DNA, the CDR3 is TGCGCCAGCAGCCCTTCAAGGCGGGTGGCTGAAGCTTTCTTT. It specifies CASSPSRRVAEAFF.

The V call is TRBV6-5, the J call TRBJ1-4, with D unclear. The V end was cut by 6 bases, the J end by 1 base, with 12 bases between. The CDR3 is 15 amino acids. Germline V gene sequence: CDR1 MNHEY, CDR2 SVGAGI. CDR3 amino acids: CASRPGTLTNEKLFF. The CDR3 bases are TGTGCCAGCAGGCCGGGTACTTTAACTAATGAAAAACTGTTTTTT.

The chain employs TRBV4-1 and TRBJ2-6; 9 bases align to TRBD1. Trimming removed 0 bases from V and 2 bases from J; junction bases left unmatched: 2. CDR1 and CDR2 (germline): MGHRA, YSYEKL. The CDR3 is made up of 17 amino acids. Written as DNA, the CDR3 is TGCGCCAGCAGCCAAGATGGGACAGGGACTGGGGCCAACGTCCTGACTTTC. Its protein is CASSQDGTGTGANVLTF.